Sequencing of this TCR beta chain was carried out in a study of read filtering for tumor transcriptome and immune sequencing. Study details: DNase treatment preceded whole-transcriptome library preparation. IR-seq gave about 3.5 to 10.27 million TCR reads per sample; RNA-seq gave roughly 75 to 1,300.

Germline CDR1 reads SQVTM; CDR2 reads ANQGSEA. V shed 6 bases, J shed 7 bases, and the junction held 11 bases outside the gene matches. The CDR3 is 13 amino acids. This clonotype was counted ten times or more. The antigen is undetermined. Molecular barcoded adaptors covering alpha/delta and beta/gamma chains were used on around 400 ng RNA. Each CDR3 protein gets one entry after TCRdb re-called the reads with MiXCR. The data show approximately 62,000 distinct CDR3 sequences, around a fifth seen once. Study observations and caveats: The sorted CD138-negative fraction was a mixed bone marrow immune population, not purified T cells.

Sequencing used a population of CD138-negative cells sorted from bone marrow. The chain has TRBV29-1 and TRBJ2-5, with 7 bases fitting TRBD2. The receptor's source is a donor at least 40 years old with multiple myeloma. The CDR3 region has the DNA TGCAGCGTCGGTGGCGGGAGAAGTGGGACCCAGTACTTC. Protein product: CSVGGGRSGTQYF.